This T cell receptor beta chain emerged from a study of blood T cell repertoires in COVID-19. Study in general: COVID-19 samples from acute and convalescent phases originated in the United States, Italy and Spain.

This clone has a single count. In germline, CDR1 is GTSNPN, CDR2 SVGIG (reference sequence). The CDR3 consists of 12 residues. V was cut by 0 bases and J by 4 bases, with 7 bases left in between. Per the original methods: From reference gene primer amplification, estimates of nucleated cell counts were derived. The data were produced by immunoSEQ multiplex PCR, yet TCRdb's version contains in-frame clones alone and is incomplete. Clonal size and the V and J genes are those of that table, whereas D and trimming came from the DNA. The table shows approximately 250,000 clones, with around 83% occurring only once.

The V gene is TRBV30, the J gene TRBJ2-7; D is undetermined. This TCR came from a woman in her thirties or forties who had recovered from COVID-19. Sequencing was carried out using peripheral blood. CDR3 sequence: CAWSVTDYEQYF. CDR3 DNA: TGTGCCTGGAGTGTTACAGATTACGAGCAGTACTTC. The full variable domain, its missing parts supplied by reference TRBV30 and TRBJ2-7, is SQTIHQWPATLVQPVGSPLSLECTVEGTSNPNLYWYRQAAGRGLQLLFYSVGIGQISSEVPQNLSASRPQDRQFILSSKKLLLSDSGFYLCAWSVTDYEQYFGPGTRLTVT.